This TCR beta chain emerged from a study of T cell clonality in common variable immunodeficiency. Measured with immunoSEQ multiplex PCR; TCRdb has only the in-frame clones, and not every one. The sample holds around 55,000 clones, and no clone turns up only once. Study conclusions and caveats: Links between repertoire features and CVID complications were heterogeneity-limited.

CDR3 length equals 14 residues. The germline V gene encodes CDR1 GTSNPN and CDR2 SVGIG (reference sequence). In its sample, this clone was seen many times. Its antigen remains unknown. Coverage ceases 3 residues before the CDR3 finishes, and the germline J gene fills in the end. Donors gave 5 to 8 ml heparinized peripheral whole blood. The chain is built from TRBV30 and TRBJ2-2, with 7 bases matching TRBD1. Sequenced input: peripheral blood mononuclear cells. This TCR derives from a person aged 18 to 75 in good health. Incomplete CDR3 DNA: TGTGCCTGGGAAACCGGGACAGCAAATTCACCG. Protein sequence: CAWETGTANSP. The complete CDR3 sequence is CAWETGTANSPLFF.